Listed here are 17 T cell receptor beta chains from one sample, sequenced in a study of regulatory T cells in long-lasting Graves disease. Arm-PCR of CDR3 regions and iRepertoire HTBI primers were used to build TCR beta libraries. TCRdb reanalysed the multiplex PCR reads using MiXCR and keeps one entry per CDR3 protein. The sample carries a few hundred thousand distinct CDR3 sequences, roughly 14% recorded once. The time point here: newly diagnosed GD, antithyroid drugs for less than 3 months. RNA isolated from PBMCs was used to make the TCR library. This same sample was also taken into another study, of T cells in Graves' hyperthyroidism and ophthalmopathy.

The sequences come from peripheral blood mononuclear cells (PBMCs), collected at new diagnosis, from a patient treated with antithyroid drugs. Receptors originate from a man aged 30 to 39 with Graves disease.

This clonotype appeared many times. The V and J genes are TRBV12-3 or TRBV12-4 and TRBJ2-1, with 9 bases identical to TRBD2. The CDR3 extends over 15 amino acids. The V and J ends lost 6 bases and 9 bases, in that order; junction bases with no gene match: 12. The CDR3 spells CASSPLGGRAGEQFF. In DNA, the CDR3 is TGTGCCAGCAGCCCCCTGGGCGGGAGGGCCGGTGAGCAGTTCTTC.

Concerning this clonotype: As the CDR3 is not closed by the conserved phenylalanine or tryptophan, this likely results from a read error. The rearrangement joins TRBV10-3 to TRBJ1-3; D is undetermined. The germline CDR1 and CDR2 sequences are ENHRY and SYGVKD. The CDR3 has 14 residues. V shed 3 bases and J shed 2 bases, with 8 bases lying between them. The CDR3, as DNA: TGTGCCATCAGTGAAGGTTATGCTGGAAACACCATATATCTT. It encodes CAISEGYAGNTIYL.

This clonotype showed up many times. The rearrangement links TRBV5-4 to TRBJ1-6; the D gene is possibly TRBD1 (6 bases). CDR1 is SGHNT and CDR2 is YYREEE in the germline V gene (reference sequence). Trimming removed 2 bases from V and 7 bases from J, with 10 bases in between. The CDR3 runs to 14 residues. DNA of the CDR3: TGTGCCAGCAGCTTACAGGGTTACAATTCACCCCTCCACTTT. Residues: CASSLQGYNSPLHF.

This clonotype came up many times. This chain connects TRBV5-1 to TRBJ2-7; 12 nucleotides agree with TRBD2. The CDR3 extends over 16 amino acids. Looked up from germline, CDR1 is SGHRS and CDR2 is YFSETQ. V dropped 6 bases and J dropped 0; count of bases not matched to a gene: 7. Here the CDR3 reads CASNPTSGGNSYEQYF. CDR3 nucleotide sequence: TGCGCCAGCAACCCAACTAGCGGGGGGAACTCCTACGAGCAGTACTTC.

This clonotype turned up a few times. The CDR3 is CASSVEGRGTDTQYF. The CDR3 DNA reads as TGTGCCAGCAGCGTAGAGGGTCGCGGCACAGATACGCAGTATTTT. The chain couples TRBV9 to TRBJ2-3; D gene uncertain. The CDR3 consists of 15 residues. Germline values: CDR1 SGDLS, CDR2 YYNGEE. Trimming cost V 0 bases and J 1 base, with 9 bases left between them.

This clonotype showed up just a few times. The rearrangement joins TRBV24-1 to TRBJ2-5, with 9 bases that match TRBD1. Trimming took 1 base from V and 3 from J; bases not matched to a gene: 5. The CDR3 runs 16 residues. CDR1 KGHDR and CDR2 SFDVKD come from the germline V gene. The CDR3 DNA is TGTGCCACCAGTGATTTCGCCTGGACAGGGGAAGAGACCCAGTACTTC. Translated: CATSDFAWTGEETQYF.

This clonotype appeared many times. The gene calls are TRBV24-1 and TRBJ1-1; 7 positions agree with TRBD1. CDR3 length equals 13 residues. The V gene's germline CDR1 is KGHDR and CDR2 SFDVKD. V gave up 4 bases and J gave up 10 bases; unmatched junction bases: 8. The CDR3, as DNA: TGTGCCACCAGTGACCCAGGGGGGGGAAGAGCTTTCTTT. Its translation: CATSDPGGGRAFF.

The J gene is TRBJ2-7, the V gene TRBV6-1, with a possible D match to TRBD1 (6 bases). The CDR3 loop spans 13 amino acids. The V end lost 4 bases, the J end lost 6 bases, and 13 bases lay between the germline ends. In germline, CDR1 is MNHNS, CDR2 SASEGT. The CDR3 region is CASSVWDIGEQYF. The CDR3 DNA reads as TGTGCCAGCAGTGTCTGGGACATAGGCGAGCAGTACTTC.

This clonotype was seen many times. The chain has TRBV6-2 or TRBV6-3 and TRBJ2-3, with D possibly TRBD2 on 6 matching bases. V was pared by 5 bases and J by 10 bases, with 22 bases between. The CDR3 runs to 15 residues. The V gene's germline CDR1 is MNHEY and CDR2 SVGEGT. The CDR3, as DNA: TGTGCCAGCAGTGCGGGACTTCTGACCTCTTATCCGCAGTATTTT. It translates to CASSAGLLTSYPQYF.

This clonotype was detected many times. For the CDR3, the DNA is TGTGCCAGCAGTTCTCGCCTCCCCTTGCTGGGACAGGCTTATCTCTACGAGCAGTACTTC. Amino acid sequence: CASSSRLPLLGQAYLYEQYF. The chain is built from TRBV6-5 and TRBJ2-7; the match to TRBD1 covers 8 bases. CDR1 MNHEY and CDR2 SVGAGI come from the germline V gene. The V segment lost 4 bases and the J segment 3 bases; nucleotides outside the gene matches: 23. The CDR3 has 20 amino acids.

In the case of this clonotype: With a much larger clone just one base away, this may be a read error. The CDR3 does not end in the conserved phenylalanine or tryptophan, so this is likely a read error. The chain carries TRBV5-1 and TRBJ2-1; 10 bases match TRBD2. J lost 8 bases, V lost 6 bases, and 8 bases had no gene match. This CDR3 is 14 amino acids long. Per the germline V gene, CDR1 is SGHRS and CDR2 is YFSETQ. For the CDR3, the DNA is TGCGCCAGCACCCCACTAGCGGGAAAGCATGAGCAGTTCCTC. It encodes CASTPLAGKHEQFL.

This clonotype came up many times. The chain recombines TRBV12-3 or TRBV12-4 with TRBJ2-1; a possible D gene is TRBD2 (6 bases). V shed 3 bases and J shed 7 bases, with 16 bases lying between them. This CDR3 is built from 15 residues. The CDR3 DNA sequence: TGTGCCAGCAGTTTGAGACTAGTAGAGGGGAATGAGCAGTTCTTC. It encodes CASSLRLVEGNEQFF.

The table lists this clonotype with a few counts. This chain uses TRBV29-1 with TRBJ1-5, with D hard to call. Trimming took 0 bases from V and 11 from J, leaving 8 bases between them. Germline lookup yields CDR1 SQVTM and CDR2 ANQGSEA. The CDR3 totals 11 residues. The CDR3 DNA is TGCAGCGTTGAAGAAGGAGGGTCCCAGCATTTT. Translated, it gives CSVEEGGSQHF.

This clonotype was found many times. This chain connects TRBV20-1 to TRBJ2-5; 9 nucleotides line up with TRBD1. V lost 3 bases, J lost 5 bases, and 13 bases stayed unmatched. Germline V gives CDR1 DFQATT, CDR2 SNEGSKA (reference sequence). The CDR3 is 16 residues long. CDR3 sequence: CSARPDFGTGRETQYF. CDR3 nucleotide sequence: TGCAGTGCTAGGCCCGATTTTGGGACAGGGAGGGAGACCCAGTACTTC.

This clonotype was recorded many times. The J gene is TRBJ2-1, the V gene TRBV7-9, with 15 positions matching TRBD2. After removal of 5 bases from V and 10 bases from J, the junction contained 9 bases not matched to a gene. Germline loops: CDR1 SEHNR, CDR2 FQNEAQ (reference sequence). The CDR3 runs 16 residues. The CDR3 nucleotides read TGTGCCAGCAGCCGCGGACTAGCGGGAGGGTATGGGGAGCAGTTCTTC. Its protein is CASSRGLAGGYGEQFF.

This clonotype was seen a single time. A much larger clone is a single base away; this may be a read error. CDR3 coding DNA: TGTGCCAGCAGACTGACCGGCAGCTCCTACAATGAGCAGCTCTTC. This encodes CASRLTGSSYNEQLF. This chain uses TRBV2 with TRBJ2-1; D unresolved. The V gene's germline CDR1 is SNHLY and CDR2 FYNNEI. This CDR3 region has 15 residues.

This clonotype was seen a few times. The CDR3 coding sequence is TGTGCCAGCAGCGTAGTAGGCTACGAATTCTACGAGCAGTACTTC. It translates to CASSVVGYEFYEQYF. V and J are TRBV9 and TRBJ2-7; D ambiguous. This CDR3 comprises 15 residues. Germline V gene sequence: CDR1 SGDLS, CDR2 YYNGEE. V gave up 0 bases and J gave up 3 bases, with 13 bases separating them.